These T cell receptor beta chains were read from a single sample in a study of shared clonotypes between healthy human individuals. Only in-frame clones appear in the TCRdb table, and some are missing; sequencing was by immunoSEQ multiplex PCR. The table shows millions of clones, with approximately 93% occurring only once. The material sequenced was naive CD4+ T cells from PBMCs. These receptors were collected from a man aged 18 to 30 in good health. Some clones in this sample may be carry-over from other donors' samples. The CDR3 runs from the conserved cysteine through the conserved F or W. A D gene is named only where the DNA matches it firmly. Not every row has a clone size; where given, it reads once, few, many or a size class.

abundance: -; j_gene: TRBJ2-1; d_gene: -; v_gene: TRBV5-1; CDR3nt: TGCGCCAGCAGAGCTTCATCAATTGGGGCATCCTCATACAATGAGCAGTTCTTC; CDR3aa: CASRASSIGASSYNEQFF
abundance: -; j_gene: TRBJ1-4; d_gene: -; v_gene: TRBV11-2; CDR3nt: TGTGCCAGCAGCTCACTCCAGGGCAGACAGCATGAAAAACTGTTTTTT; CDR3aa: CASSSLQGRQHEKLFF
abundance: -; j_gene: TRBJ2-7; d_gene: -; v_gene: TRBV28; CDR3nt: TGTGCCAGCAGTGACCCAGGGAGCGAGCAGTACTTC; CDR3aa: CASSDPGSEQYF
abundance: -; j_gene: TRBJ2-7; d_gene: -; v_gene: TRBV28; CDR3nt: TGTGCCAGCAGCCAGGGGGGTGCGGGGGAGCAGTACTTC; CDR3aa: CASSQGGAGEQYF
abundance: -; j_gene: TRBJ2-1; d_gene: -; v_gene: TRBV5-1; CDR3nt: TGCGCCAGCACCCCCGGGAGCGGGAATGAGCAGTTCTTC; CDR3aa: CASTPGSGNEQFF
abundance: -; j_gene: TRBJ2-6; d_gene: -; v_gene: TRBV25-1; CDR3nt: TGTGCCAGCAGTGAAAATCTAGCGTTTAGCTCTGGGGCCAACGTCCTGACTTTC; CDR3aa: CASSENLAFSSGANVLTF
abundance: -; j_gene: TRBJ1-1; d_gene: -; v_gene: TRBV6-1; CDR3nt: TGTGCCAGCAGTGAGGGGGGCCCTAGCACTGAAGCTTTCTTT; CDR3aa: CASSEGGPSTEAFF
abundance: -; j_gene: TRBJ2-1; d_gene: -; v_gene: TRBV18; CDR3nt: TGTGCCAGCTCATTCCGGATAGCGGATAGCTCCTACAATGAGCAGTTCTTC; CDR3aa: CASSFRIADSSYNEQFF
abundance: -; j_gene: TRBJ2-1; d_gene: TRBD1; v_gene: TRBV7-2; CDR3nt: TGTGCCAGCAGCGGGACAGGCCTCCCTCGCAATGAGCAGTTCTTC; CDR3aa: CASSGTGLPRNEQFF
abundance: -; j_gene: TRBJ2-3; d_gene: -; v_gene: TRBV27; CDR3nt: TGTGCCAGCAGTTTGGGGAGGGGGGGAGATACGCAGTATTTT; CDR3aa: CASSLGRGGDTQYF
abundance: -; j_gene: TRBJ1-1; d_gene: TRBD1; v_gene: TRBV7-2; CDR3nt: TGTGCCAGCAGCTACGAGGGGACAGGCCCCTTCCGGGCTTTCTTT; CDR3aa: CASSYEGTGPFRAFF
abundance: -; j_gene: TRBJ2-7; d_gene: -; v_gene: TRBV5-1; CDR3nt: TGCGCCAGCAGCTTGGCGGCGGGGAGCTCCTACGAGCAGTACTTC; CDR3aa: CASSLAAGSSYEQYF
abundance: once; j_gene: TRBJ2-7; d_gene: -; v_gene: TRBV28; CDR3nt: TGTGCCAGCAGTTTTTTGGCCACCCCCCCCTACGAGCAGTACTTC; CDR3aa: CASSFLATPPYEQYF
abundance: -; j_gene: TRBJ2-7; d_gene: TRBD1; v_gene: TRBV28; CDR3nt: TGTGCCAGCAGTTGGGGACAGGGAGCCTACGAGCAGTACTTC; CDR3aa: CASSWGQGAYEQYF
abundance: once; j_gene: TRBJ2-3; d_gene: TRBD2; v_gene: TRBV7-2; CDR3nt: TGTGCCAGCAGCCGAAGCGGGGTGGCCCTAGCCACAGATACGCAGTATTTT; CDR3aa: CASSRSGVALATDTQYF
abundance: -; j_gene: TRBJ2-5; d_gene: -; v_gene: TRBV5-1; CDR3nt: TGCGCCAGCAGGGAAAGTGGGCGGGAAGAAGAGACCCAGTACTTC; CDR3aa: CASRESGREEETQYF
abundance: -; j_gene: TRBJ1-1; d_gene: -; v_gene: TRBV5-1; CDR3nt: TGCGCCAGCAGCTTGGACGTCCAGCCGAACACTGAAGCTTTCTTT; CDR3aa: CASSLDVQPNTEAFF
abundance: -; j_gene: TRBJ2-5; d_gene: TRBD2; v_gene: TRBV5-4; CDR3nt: TGTGCCAGCAGCTTGGCCTTCGCGGGAGCAGGTCAAGAGACCCAGTACTTC; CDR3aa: CASSLAFAGAGQETQYF
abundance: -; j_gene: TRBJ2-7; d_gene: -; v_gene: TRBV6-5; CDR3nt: TGTGCCAGCAGTTACGGTTTCAGGTACGAGCAGTACTTC; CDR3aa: CASSYGFRYEQYF
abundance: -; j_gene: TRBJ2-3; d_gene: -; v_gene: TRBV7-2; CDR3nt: TGTGCCAGCAGCTTTGTTTGGGTAGCCCAAGATACGCAGTATTTT; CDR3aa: CASSFVWVAQDTQYF
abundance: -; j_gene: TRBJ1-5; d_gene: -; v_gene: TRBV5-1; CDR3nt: TGCGCCAGCAGCTTGGGAGGAAGCAATCAGCCCCAGCATTTT; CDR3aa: CASSLGGSNQPQHF
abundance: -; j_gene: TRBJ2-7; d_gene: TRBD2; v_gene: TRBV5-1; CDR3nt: TGCGCCAGCAGCCCGACTAGCGAGGCGGGGCAGTACTTC; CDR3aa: CASSPTSEAGQYF
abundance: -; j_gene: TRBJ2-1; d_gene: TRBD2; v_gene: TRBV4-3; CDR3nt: TGCGCCAGCAGCCAAACCGGAGGACTAGCAAGGGAGGATGAGCAGTTCTTC; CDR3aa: CASSQTGGLAREDEQFF
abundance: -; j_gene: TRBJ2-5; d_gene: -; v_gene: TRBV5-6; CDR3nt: TGTGCCAGCAGCTTTTGGGGCCGAGGGGAGACCCAGTACTTC; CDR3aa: CASSFWGRGETQYF